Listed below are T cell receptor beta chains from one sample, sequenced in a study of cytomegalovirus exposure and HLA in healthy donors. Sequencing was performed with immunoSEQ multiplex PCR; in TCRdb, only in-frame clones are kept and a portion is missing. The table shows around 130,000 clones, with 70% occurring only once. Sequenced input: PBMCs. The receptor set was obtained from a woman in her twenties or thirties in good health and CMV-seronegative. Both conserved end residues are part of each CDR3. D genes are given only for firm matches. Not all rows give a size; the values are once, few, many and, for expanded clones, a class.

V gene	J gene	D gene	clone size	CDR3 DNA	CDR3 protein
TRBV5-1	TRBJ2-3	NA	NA	TGCGCCAGCCAATACCTACCTAGCACAGATACGCAGTATTTT	CASQYLPSTDTQYF
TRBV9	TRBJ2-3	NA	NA	TGTGCCAGCAGCGTAGGGCGGACAGATACGCAGTATTTT	CASSVGRTDTQYF
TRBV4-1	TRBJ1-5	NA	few	TGCGCCAGCAGCCAAGAAGTCACACAGGGTAGCCAGCCCCAGCATTTT	CASSQEVTQGSQPQHF
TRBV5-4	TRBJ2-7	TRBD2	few	TGTGCCAGCAGCTTGCCCCCCCAGCGGGACCGCTCCTACGAGCAGTACTTC	CASSLPPQRDRSYEQYF
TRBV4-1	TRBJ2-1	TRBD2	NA	TGCGCCAGCAGCCCATGGACTAGCGGGAGAGGGGCTTTAAATGAGCAGTTCTTC	CASSPWTSGRGALNEQFF
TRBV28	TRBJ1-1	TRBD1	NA	TGTGCCAGCAGCCCGACAGGGGAGAACACTGAAGCTTTCTTT	CASSPTGENTEAFF
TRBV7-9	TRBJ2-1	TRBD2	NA	TGTGCCAGCAGCACTAGCGGGGGGGCTGATAATGAGCAGTTCTTC	CASSTSGGADNEQFF
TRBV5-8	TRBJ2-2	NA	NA	TGTGCCAGCAGCTTGGACGGGTACTCGAACACCGGGGAGCTGTTTTTT	CASSLDGYSNTGELFF
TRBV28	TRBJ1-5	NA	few	TGTGCCAGCAGCTCGACTGATCAGCCCCAGCATTTT	CASSSTDQPQHF
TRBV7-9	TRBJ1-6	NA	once	TGTGCCAGCAGCTTAGACCAAGGGAGTTCACCCCTCCACTTT	CASSLDQGSSPLHF
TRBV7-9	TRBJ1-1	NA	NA	TGTGCCAGCAGCTTAGAGGACACCTCAACCTTCTTT	CASSLEDTSTFF
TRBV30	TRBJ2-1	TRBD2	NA	TGTGCCTGGAGCACTAGCGGGGGTTTACAGTTCTTC	CAWSTSGGLQFF
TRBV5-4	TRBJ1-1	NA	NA	TGTGCCAGCAGCTTGGGGTTTGTCGGCACTGAAGCTTTCTTT	CASSLGFVGTEAFF
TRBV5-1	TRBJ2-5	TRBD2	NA	TGCGCCAGCAGCCTCAATGGACTAGCGGGACAAGAGACCCAGTACTTC	CASSLNGLAGQETQYF
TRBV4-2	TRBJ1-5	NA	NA	TGTGCCAGCAGCCAAGAAAGAGGGGGGCCCCAGCATTTT	CASSQERGGPQHF
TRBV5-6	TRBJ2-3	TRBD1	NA	TGTGCCAGCAGCTCCCTAACCGGGACAGGGGGGTATACGCAGTATTTT	CASSSLTGTGGYTQYF
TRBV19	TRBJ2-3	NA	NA	TGTGCCAGTAGTATAGGGACAGGAGGGCTGGGCACAGATACGCAGTATTTT	CASSIGTGGLGTDTQYF
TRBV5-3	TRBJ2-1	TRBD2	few	TGTGCCAGAAGCTTCCAGGGACTAGCGGGATTAGGGAGGTCCTACAATGAGCAGTTCTTC	CARSFQGLAGLGRSYNEQFF